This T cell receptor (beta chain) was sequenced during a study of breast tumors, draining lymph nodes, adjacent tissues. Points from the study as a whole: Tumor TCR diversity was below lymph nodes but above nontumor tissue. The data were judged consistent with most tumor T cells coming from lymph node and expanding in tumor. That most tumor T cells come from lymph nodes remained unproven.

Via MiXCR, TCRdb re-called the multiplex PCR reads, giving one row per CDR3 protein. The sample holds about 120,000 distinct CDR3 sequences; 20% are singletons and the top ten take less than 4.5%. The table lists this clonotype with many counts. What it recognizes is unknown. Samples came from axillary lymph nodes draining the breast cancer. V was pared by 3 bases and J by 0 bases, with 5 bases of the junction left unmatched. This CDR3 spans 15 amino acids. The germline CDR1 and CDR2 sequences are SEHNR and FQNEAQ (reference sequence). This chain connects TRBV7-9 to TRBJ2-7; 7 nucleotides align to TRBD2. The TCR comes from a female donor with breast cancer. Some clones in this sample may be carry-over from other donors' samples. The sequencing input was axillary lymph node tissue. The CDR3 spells CASSLRASGSYEQYF. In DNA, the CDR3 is TGTGCCAGCAGCTTGAGGGCTAGCGGCTCCTACGAGCAGTACTTC.